A selection of T cell receptor beta chains follows, all from one sample in a study of blood T cell repertoires in COVID-19. Repertoires were generated with immunoSEQ multiplex PCR, while TCRdb's copy carries only in-frame clones and drops some. The sample has approximately 160,000 clones, around 85% seen once. Source material: peripheral blood. Receptors originate from a woman aged 70-85 years with acute or convalescent COVID-19. Each CDR3 is given with its conserved first and last residue. D genes are given only for firm matches.

D	length	V	J	CDR3
.	15	TRBV6-5	TRBJ2-7	CASSYSLARLDEQYF
TRBD2	14	TRBV6-1	TRBJ2-2	CASKGSGDPGELFF
TRBD1	14	TRBV27	TRBJ1-2	CASSKNRGNYGYTF
.	15	TRBV6-5	TRBJ1-1	CASSYSTYRNTEAFF
TRBD1	15	TRBV7-2	TRBJ1-5	CASSLEGQWGQPQHF
.	13	TRBV5-6	TRBJ2-4	CASSLRRENIQYF
TRBD1	13	TRBV7-9	TRBJ2-7	CASSPPTGLGQYF
.	16	TRBV5-4	TRBJ1-6	CASSPQVGRVRGDLHF
TRBD1	15	TRBV30	TRBJ1-6	CAWKGQTGDNSPLHF
TRBD2	14	TRBV24-1	TRBJ2-1	CATSALAGGGEQFF
TRBD1	15	TRBV4-3	TRBJ1-1	CASSHLFGTADEAFF
TRBD2	14	TRBV6-5	TRBJ2-5	CASGGGMYQETQYF
.	13	TRBV18	TRBJ2-2	CASSLASTGELFF
TRBD1	17	TRBV4-3	TRBJ2-7	CASSRDLGDSFSYEQYF
TRBD1	16	TRBV7-8	TRBJ1-5	CASSLEDRGPNQPQHF
.	14	TRBV19	TRBJ1-1	CASTKSQGSTEAFF
.	18	TRBV10-3	TRBJ2-2	CAISESNSVYADTGELFF
TRBD1	15	TRBV18	TRBJ2-2	CASSPRQGDPGELFF
TRBD2	18	TRBV2	TRBJ2-2	CASSGGLAGGVYTGELFF
.	18	TRBV7-9	TRBJ1-3	CASSHGLRDDSSGNTIYF
.	14	TRBV3-1/TRBV3-2	TRBJ2-2	CASSHGLGGGELFF
TRBD1	15	TRBV4-2	TRBJ1-6	CASSRDSSYNSPLHF
.	16	TRBV10-3	TRBJ1-2	CAISESGQGANYGYTF
TRBD1	16	TRBV2	TRBJ1-1	CASSAGTGFPQTEAFF
.	11	TRBV6-5	TRBJ2-3	CASKTRDTQYF
.	16	TRBV9	TRBJ1-3	CASSVKAGSSGNTIYF
.	14	TRBV20-1	TRBJ1-3	CSASLSSRGNTIYF
.	16	TRBV5-6	TRBJ1-1	CASSPPWGQGRTEAFF
TRBD1	15	TRBV6-2/TRBV6-3	TRBJ1-5	CASSYGQVSNQPQHF
.	15	TRBV4-2	TRBJ2-6	CASSQAGSGANVLTF
TRBD1	14	TRBV30	TRBJ1-4	CAWTRDRGNEKLFF
.	16	TRBV7-9	TRBJ2-1	CASSLVVERVYNEQFF
TRBD1	16	TRBV18	TRBJ2-2	CASSINRGSGTGELFF
.	15	TRBV28	TRBJ2-7	CASSRRGAGSYEQYF
.	16	TRBV5-1	TRBJ1-2	CASSLELYGVSSGYTF
.	15	TRBV2	TRBJ2-3	CARTQGEESTDTQYF
.	13	TRBV2	TRBJ2-5	CASRLGGQETQYF
.	15	TRBV18	TRBJ1-1	CASSPGTPRNTEAFF
.	14	TRBV6-6	TRBJ2-2	CASSPTPRAGELFF
.	10	TRBV30	TRBJ2-5	CAWSYETQYF
TRBD1	13	TRBV6-5	TRBJ1-5	CAIGQGPRQPQHF
.	17	TRBV7-9	TRBJ2-3	CASSLRFAGASTDTQYF
.	15	TRBV6-6	TRBJ1-2	CASSYAPTGNYGYTF
TRBD2	16	TRBV14	TRBJ2-1	CASSQSGTSAYNEQFF
TRBD1	15	TRBV19	TRBJ2-3	CASSLGQGLRDTQYF
TRBD1	15	TRBV6-5	TRBJ1-6	CASSKQGIYNSPLHF
.	14	TRBV28	TRBJ1-2	CASSLGGVVNGYTF
.	13	TRBV2	TRBJ1-5	CASKEHPNQPQHF